These T cell receptor beta chains were read from a single sample in a study of graft-versus-host responses after intestinal transplantation. Clones were read by immunoSEQ multiplex PCR, and TCRdb kept only the in-frame ones, dropping some. The sample shows approximately 18,000 clones, over 90% of them seen only once. The sequencing here drew on PBMCs, taken 23 days after intestinal transplant. The receptors shown here come from a human patient who received an intestinal transplant, so some T cells may come from the graft donor. The CDR3 runs from the conserved cysteine through the conserved F or W. D genes are given only for firm matches. The size entry is marked missing in some rows and otherwise reads once, few, many or a size class.

V	J	size	D	CDR3	DNA
TRBV29-1	TRBJ2-3	-	-	CSSEEPNTDTQYF	TGCAGCTCGGAGGAGCCGAACACAGATACGCAGTATTTT
TRBV28	TRBJ2-5	-	TRBD1	CASSGRDRGEEETQYF	TGTGCCAGCAGTGGGCGGGACAGGGGAGAGGAAGAGACCCAGTACTTC
TRBV27	TRBJ2-7	-	-	CASSEIPGESSYEQYF	TGTGCCAGCAGTGAGATCCCGGGGGAAAGCTCCTACGAGCAGTACTTC
TRBV5-1	TRBJ1-1	once	-	CASSLRQMNTEAFF	TGCGCCAGCAGCTTGAGACAGATGAACACTGAAGCTTTCTTT
TRBV27	TRBJ2-7	-	-	CASSLSRNYEQYF	TGTGCCAGCAGTCTCAGTCGTAATTACGAGCAGTACTTC
TRBV9	TRBJ1-1	-	-	CASSPNGEDTEAFF	TGTGCCAGCAGTCCTAACGGGGAGGACACTGAAGCTTTCTTT
TRBV9	TRBJ2-2	once	TRBD1	CASSAPRDRDTGELFF	TGTGCCAGCAGCGCCCCCCGGGACAGGGACACCGGGGAGCTGTTTTTT
TRBV13	TRBJ2-3	-	-	CASSFAADTQYF	TGTGCCAGCAGCTTTGCGGCAGATACGCAGTATTTT
TRBV5-6	TRBJ1-1	-	-	CASSMGGTEAEAFF	TGTGCCAGCAGCATGGGCGGAACGGAGGCAGAAGCTTTCTTT
TRBV9	TRBJ2-5	-	TRBD2	CASSPGDNTSGETQYF	TGTGCCAGCAGCCCCGGGGACAACACTAGCGGAGAGACCCAGTACTTC
TRBV7-9	TRBJ1-1	-	-	CASSNDGGTYTEAFF	TGTGCCAGCAGTAATGACGGGGGGACGTACACTGAAGCTTTCTTT
TRBV5-1	TRBJ1-1	-	-	CASSLSDGGTEAFF	TGCGCCAGCAGCTTGTCAGATGGCGGGACTGAAGCTTTCTTT
TRBV11-3	TRBJ2-7	-	TRBD1	CASRRTGAGEQYF	TGTGCCAGCAGACGGACAGGGGCAGGAGAGCAGTACTTC
TRBV9	TRBJ2-7	-	-	CASSVEAASSYEQYF	TGTGCCAGCAGCGTAGAGGCAGCTAGCTCCTACGAGCAGTACTTC
TRBV7-2	TRBJ2-7	-	TRBD2	CASSFIGGSWDEQYF	TGTGCCAGCAGCTTTATTGGCGGGAGCTGGGACGAGCAGTACTTC
TRBV6-5	TRBJ1-1	once	-	CASRNSFQNTEAFF	TGTGCCAGCAGGAACAGCTTCCAGAACACTGAAGCTTTCTTT
TRBV28	TRBJ2-7	-	-	CASSYITPGGRNHEQYF	TGTGCCAGCAGCTATATTACCCCAGGGGGGAGGAACCACGAGCAGTACTTC
TRBV4-3	TRBJ2-7	-	-	CASSPLASTDYEQYF	TGCGCCAGCAGCCCCCTAGCGAGCACAGACTACGAGCAGTACTTC
TRBV27	TRBJ2-5	-	-	CASSLIPLGRETQYF	TGTGCCAGCAGTTTGATCCCCCTTGGCAGAGAGACCCAGTACTTC
TRBV27	TRBJ1-3	-	-	CASSLSYYSGNTIYF	TGTGCCAGCAGTTTAAGCTATTACTCTGGAAACACCATATATTTT
TRBV6-5	TRBJ2-5	-	-	CASTRAWCEQETQYF	TGTGCCAGCACCCGGGCCTGGTGTGAGCAAGAGACCCAGTACTTC
TRBV27	TRBJ2-7	-	-	CASRVEGARSYEQYF	TGTGCCAGCAGAGTGGAGGGCGCTAGGTCCTACGAGCAGTACTTC
TRBV19	TRBJ1-1	-	TRBD1	CASSIDRDSEAFF	TGTGCCAGTAGTATCGACAGGGACTCTGAAGCTTTCTTT
TRBV14	TRBJ2-3	-	-	CASSHLPLSTDTQYF	TGTGCCAGCAGCCATCTTCCCCTGAGCACAGATACGCAGTATTTT
TRBV6-1	TRBJ2-7	-	TRBD2	CASSESSSGLYEQYF	TGTGCCAGCAGTGAATCGTCTAGCGGGCTCTACGAGCAGTACTTC
TRBV5-4	TRBJ1-2	-	-	CASSPGGERGYTF	TGTGCCAGCAGCCCGGGAGGTGAAAGAGGCTACACCTTC
TRBV25-1	TRBJ1-5	-	-	CASSEMGVQPQHF	TGTGCCAGCAGTGAAATGGGGGTACAGCCCCAGCATTTT
TRBV5-1	TRBJ2-1	-	TRBD2	CASSPGDYGEQFF	TGCGCCAGCAGTCCGGGGGACTACGGTGAGCAGTTCTTC
TRBV5-1	TRBJ1-1	-	-	CASSSTWNTGMNTEAFF	TGCGCCAGCAGCTCCACTTGGAATACGGGGATGAACACTGAAGCTTTCTTT
TRBV10-1	TRBJ2-3	-	-	CASSVLISTDTQYF	TGCGCCAGCAGTGTGCTGATAAGCACAGATACGCAGTATTTT
TRBV7-3	TRBJ2-3	-	-	CASSLWPAGTLCTDTQYF	TGTGCCAGCAGCTTATGGCCCGCTGGGACTCTTTGCACAGATACGCAGTATTTT
TRBV7-6	TRBJ2-5	-	TRBD1	CASSLVTARTGYRETQYF	TGTGCCAGCAGCTTAGTAACGGCTAGGACAGGGTATCGAGAGACCCAGTACTTC
TRBV7-8	TRBJ2-5	-	TRBD2	CAVLLHSGSEETQYF	TGTGCCGTTCTCTTACATAGCGGGAGCGAGGAGACCCAGTACTTC
TRBV29-1	TRBJ1-1	-	-	CSGRWANTEAFF	TGCAGCGGTCGGTGGGCCAACACTGAAGCTTTCTTT
TRBV4-1	TRBJ2-5	-	TRBD2	CASSQASGSEETQYF	TGCGCCAGCAGCCAGGCTAGCGGGAGTGAAGAGACCCAGTACTTC
TRBV5-1	TRBJ2-7	-	TRBD1	CASSSAGTGYEQYF	TGCGCCAGCAGCTCAGCCGGGACAGGGTACGAGCAGTACTTC
TRBV5-1	TRBJ2-7	-	TRBD2	CASSLAGTSFHEQYF	TGCGCCAGCAGCTTGGCCGGGACTAGCTTCCACGAGCAGTACTTC
TRBV7-2	TRBJ2-7	-	-	CASSLGGAGFGYEQYF	TGTGCCAGCAGCCTGGGTGGGGCGGGATTTGGGTACGAGCAGTACTTC
TRBV2	TRBJ2-2	-	TRBD1	CASSYGTGDSFRELFF	TGTGCCAGCAGCTACGGGACAGGGGATAGCTTCCGGGAGCTGTTTTTT
TRBV4-2	TRBJ1-2	-	-	CASSQGGIGYTF	TGTGCCAGCAGCCAAGGAGGGATCGGCTACACCTTC
TRBV30	TRBJ2-5	-	-	CAWSVQEGETQYF	TGTGCCTGGAGTGTACAGGAAGGGGAAACCCAGTACTTC
TRBV7-7	TRBJ2-5	-	TRBD2	CASSLTRAGGGETQYF	TGTGCCAGCAGCCTCACCCGAGCGGGAGGGGGTGAGACCCAGTACTTC
TRBV6-5	TRBJ2-7	-	TRBD2	CASRGGYEQYF	TGTGCCAGCAGGGGAGGGTACGAGCAGTACTTC
TRBV20-1	TRBJ2-7	-	-	CSASPVYEQYF	TGCAGTGCTAGCCCAGTCTACGAGCAGTACTTC
TRBV18	TRBJ1-6	-	TRBD1	CASSLIKGQNDSPLHF	TGTGCCAGCTCACTTATAAAGGGACAGAATGATTCACCCCTCCACTTT
TRBV7-9	TRBJ2-7	-	TRBD1	CASSSGTGVPSYEQYF	TGTGCCAGCAGCTCCGGGACAGGAGTGCCATCCTACGAGCAGTACTTC
TRBV30	TRBJ1-3	-	-	CAWSSSGVDTIYF	TGTGCCTGGAGTAGCTCGGGGGTCGACACCATATATTTT
TRBV19	TRBJ1-1	-	-	CASSTKMQGYTEAFF	TGTGCCAGTAGTACAAAGATGCAGGGTTACACTGAAGCTTTCTTT
TRBV5-1	TRBJ2-5	-	TRBD2	CASSLGGGRRETQYF	TGCGCCAGCAGCTTGGGGGGAGGGCGCCGGGAGACCCAGTACTTC
TRBV6-1	TRBJ1-5	-	-	CASSKGLGDQPQHF	TGTGCCAGCAGTAAAGGGTTGGGGGATCAGCCCCAGCATTTT
TRBV20-1	TRBJ2-2	-	-	CSAPKIGELFF	TGCAGTGCTCCCAAAATCGGGGAGCTGTTTTTT
TRBV12-5	TRBJ2-3	-	-	CASGPLVGARTDTQYF	TGTGCTAGTGGTCCCCTCGTAGGGGCGAGAACAGATACGCAGTATTTT
TRBV6-5	TRBJ2-4	-	TRBD1	CASSYLQGPKNIQYF	TGTGCCAGCAGTTACCTACAGGGGCCCAAAAACATTCAGTACTTC
TRBV9	TRBJ1-2	-	-	CASSPSQDYGYTF	TGTGCCAGCAGCCCATCCCAGGACTATGGCTACACCTTC
TRBV6-6	TRBJ1-1	-	-	CASGGGDGGYGTEAFF	TGTGCCAGTGGGGGAGGGGACGGAGGGTACGGCACTGAAGCTTTCTTT